This TCR beta chain is from a study of CD8+CD57+ T cells in acquired aplastic anemia. Study-level results: Patients and controls turned out to have approximately 29 CD8+ CDR3 sequences in common.

In this sample, this clonotype turned up many times. Its antigen remains unidentified. Sequencing was done on patients that had shown CD8+CD57+ cell expansion by flow cytometry. Blood was sampled before the patients had received any therapy. CDR3 and TCR beta VDJ profiling relied on genomic DNA as the template. Each CDR3 protein is one row after TCRdb ran MiXCR on the reads. The sample carries 160,000 or so distinct CDR3 sequences, roughly half recorded once. CDR3 size: 13 residues. Germline V gene data show CDR1 as LNHDA and CDR2 as SQIVND (reference sequence). V was cut by 5 bases and J by 6 bases, with 8 bases left in between.

This TCR derives from a human donor with aplastic anemia. The V call is TRBV19, the J call TRBJ1-6; D gene uncertain. The specimen sequenced was sorted CD4+, CD8+, or CD8+CD57+ T cells (not recorded which) from PBMCs. This chain's CDR3 is CASSGKVNSPLHF. The CDR3 DNA is TGTGCCAGTAGTGGCAAAGTTAATTCACCCCTCCACTTT.